What follows describes a single T cell receptor (beta chain). This CDR3 is also generated by other DNA sequences in the sample. This specimen belongs to a study of shared clonotypes between healthy human individuals. The CDR3 is made up of 12 amino acids. Germline V CDR1 and CDR2: MDHEN, SYDVKM. V was cut by 2 bases and J by 5 bases, with 5 bases left in between. Sequencing was performed with immunoSEQ multiplex PCR; in TCRdb, only in-frame clones are kept and a portion is missing. The table records 2 million to 2.5 million clones, over 90% of them present only once. The clonotype was recovered from a man aged 18 to 30 in good health. Some clones in this sample may be carry-over from other donors' samples. Sequencing input: naive CD4+ T cells from PBMCs. Subset specified: CD45RA+ positively selected. The rearrangement links TRBV28 to TRBJ2-3, with unresolved D. The CDR3 here is CASSLGEDTQYF. DNA of the CDR3: TGTGCCAGCAGTTTAGGTGAAGATACGCAGTATTTT.